This T cell receptor beta chain was recovered during a study of cytomegalovirus exposure and HLA in healthy donors. Study as a whole: A subsequent analysis reported that the roughly 120 validation repertoires were produced on the same platform that had also been used for the 666 first-cohort repertoires. Findings and caveats of the study: Most TCR sequences were uncommon, yet certain public TCRs appeared in many donors.

Worth noting for this clone: Its antigen is undetermined.

This CDR3 has 15 amino acids. Germline V lookup: CDR1 SGHVS, CDR2 FNYEAQ. Assay: immunoSEQ multiplex PCR; the TCRdb copy retains only in-frame clones and omits some. Among just over 65,000 clones, approximately 97% were seen once, and the ten largest hold around 1.6%. The rearrangement joins TRBV7-6 to TRBJ2-5, with a possible D match to TRBD1 (8 bases). The DNA end is a closer match to TRBJ2-7, so the J assignment may be wrong. Sequencing was carried out using PBMCs. The TCR sequence derives from a woman between 18 and 30 years old in good health and CMV-seropositive. CDR3: CASSPGGTGNYEQYF. CDR3 DNA sequence: TGTGCCAGCAGCCCCGGGGGGACAGGCAACTACGAGCAGTACTTC.